This is a list of T cell receptor beta chains from one sample in a study of cytomegalovirus exposure and HLA in healthy donors. Data came from immunoSEQ multiplex PCR; TCRdb stores just in-frame clones and leaves some out. The data hold some 120,000 clones, with 75% to 90% observed a single time. The material sequenced was PBMCs. These receptors originate from a man aged 35-49 years in good health and CMV-seronegative. CDR3s include the opening cysteine and the closing phenylalanine or tryptophan. Fields, in order: clone size, V gene, J gene, D gene, CDR3 protein, CDR3 DNA. The D gene is left open where the match is weak. Clone size is not always given. Where it is, it says once, few, many or a class for expanded clones.

clone_size: -
v_call: TRBV30
j_call: TRBJ2-7
d_call: -
cdr3_aa: CAWSEASPNEQYF
cdr3_nt: TGTGCCTGGAGTGAAGCTTCTCCCAACGAGCAGTACTTC

clone_size: -
v_call: TRBV6-5
j_call: TRBJ1-2
d_call: -
cdr3_aa: CASSLRANYGYTF
cdr3_nt: TGTGCCAGCAGTTTGCGGGCCAACTATGGCTACACCTTC

clone_size: -
v_call: TRBV7-9
j_call: TRBJ2-7
d_call: -
cdr3_aa: CASSLEGRVIDEQYF
cdr3_nt: TGTGCCAGCAGCTTAGAGGGCAGGGTGATCGACGAGCAGTACTTC

clone_size: -
v_call: TRBV7-9
j_call: TRBJ1-1
d_call: -
cdr3_aa: CASSLEAANTEAFF
cdr3_nt: TGTGCCAGCAGCTTAGAGGCGGCGAACACTGAAGCTTTCTTT

clone_size: -
v_call: TRBV13
j_call: TRBJ2-7
d_call: -
cdr3_aa: CASSLGTAYEQYF
cdr3_nt: TGTGCCAGCAGCTTAGGGACAGCTTACGAGCAGTACTTC

clone_size: -
v_call: TRBV28
j_call: TRBJ1-5
d_call: -
cdr3_aa: CASSLVNQPQHF
cdr3_nt: TGTGCCAGCAGTCTCGTCAATCAGCCCCAGCATTTT

clone_size: -
v_call: TRBV5-4
j_call: TRBJ2-3
d_call: -
cdr3_aa: CASSLGRVDTQYF
cdr3_nt: TGTGCCAGCAGCTTGGGGCGGGTAGATACGCAGTATTTT

clone_size: -
v_call: TRBV5-1
j_call: TRBJ1-3
d_call: -
cdr3_aa: CASSLRGVEYGNTIYF
cdr3_nt: TGCGCCAGCAGCTTGCGGGGTGTCGAGTATGGAAACACCATATATTTT

clone_size: -
v_call: TRBV27
j_call: TRBJ2-3
d_call: TRBD2
cdr3_aa: CASRRVAGGTDTQYF
cdr3_nt: TGTGCCAGCAGGAGAGTAGCGGGGGGCACAGATACGCAGTATTTT

clone_size: -
v_call: TRBV30
j_call: TRBJ1-1
d_call: TRBD1
cdr3_aa: CAWGPPDRGNTEAFF
cdr3_nt: TGTGCCTGGGGACCCCCCGACAGGGGGAACACTGAAGCTTTCTTT

clone_size: -
v_call: TRBV7-2
j_call: TRBJ2-5
d_call: TRBD2
cdr3_aa: CASNPGGGVFLGQYF
cdr3_nt: TGTGCCAGCAACCCCGGCGGGGGGGTATTTTTGGGCCAGTACTTC

clone_size: -
v_call: TRBV27
j_call: TRBJ2-5
d_call: TRBD2
cdr3_aa: CASSPLTSGSSGRETQYF
cdr3_nt: TGTGCCAGCAGTCCTTTGACTAGCGGGAGTTCGGGTAGGGAGACCCAGTACTTC

clone_size: -
v_call: TRBV10-3
j_call: TRBJ2-2
d_call: -
cdr3_aa: CAISVSPGNTGELFF
cdr3_nt: TGTGCCATCAGTGTGTCCCCGGGGAACACCGGGGAGCTGTTTTTT

clone_size: -
v_call: TRBV6-4
j_call: TRBJ2-1
d_call: TRBD2
cdr3_aa: CASSDRLAGNNEQFF
cdr3_nt: TGTGCCAGCAGTGACCGACTAGCGGGAAACAATGAGCAGTTCTTC

clone_size: -
v_call: TRBV28
j_call: TRBJ2-3
d_call: TRBD2
cdr3_aa: CASQRGAADTQYF
cdr3_nt: TGTGCCAGCCAGCGGGGAGCTGCAGATACGCAGTATTTT

clone_size: -
v_call: TRBV29-1
j_call: TRBJ1-2
d_call: TRBD1
cdr3_aa: CSVAGQGKGSNYGYTF
cdr3_nt: TGCAGCGTTGCTGGACAGGGCAAGGGGTCTAACTATGGCTACACCTTC

clone_size: -
v_call: TRBV7-2
j_call: TRBJ1-2
d_call: TRBD1
cdr3_aa: CASSLSGDRGMGPYGYTF
cdr3_nt: TGTGCCAGCAGCTTATCCGGGGACAGGGGTATGGGTCCCTATGGCTACACCTTC

clone_size: -
v_call: TRBV7-9
j_call: TRBJ2-7
d_call: -
cdr3_aa: CASSPKGGQSSYEQYF
cdr3_nt: TGTGCCAGCAGCCCCAAAGGCGGACAGAGCTCCTACGAGCAGTACTTC

clone_size: once
v_call: TRBV6-4
j_call: TRBJ2-1
d_call: -
cdr3_aa: CASSDSGTNNEQFF
cdr3_nt: TGTGCCAGCAGTGACTCCGGGACAAACAATGAGCAGTTCTTC

clone_size: -
v_call: TRBV4-2
j_call: TRBJ2-3
d_call: -
cdr3_aa: CASSQRWERERTDTQYF
cdr3_nt: TGTGCCAGCAGCCAACGGTGGGAACGGGAGAGGACAGATACGCAGTATTTT

clone_size: -
v_call: TRBV18
j_call: TRBJ1-1
d_call: TRBD1
cdr3_aa: CASSRGTGLGSEAFF
cdr3_nt: TGTGCCAGCTCACGTGGGACAGGTCTGGGGTCTGAAGCTTTCTTT

clone_size: medium-sized
v_call: TRBV2
j_call: TRBJ2-1
d_call: TRBD2
cdr3_aa: CASSAQTSGRNEQFF
cdr3_nt: TGTGCCAGCAGTGCTCAGACTAGCGGGAGGAATGAGCAGTTCTTC

clone_size: -
v_call: TRBV4-3
j_call: TRBJ1-2
d_call: -
cdr3_aa: CASSQDRRGRGYTF
cdr3_nt: TGCGCCAGCAGCCAAGATAGGCGGGGACGGGGCTACACCTTC

clone_size: -
v_call: TRBV19
j_call: TRBJ1-1
d_call: -
cdr3_aa: CASSIGPGRFRTEAFF
cdr3_nt: TGTGCCAGTAGTATTGGACCAGGGAGGTTTCGGACTGAAGCTTTCTTT

clone_size: -
v_call: TRBV4-2
j_call: TRBJ2-1
d_call: -
cdr3_aa: CASSQDSVSAYNEQFF
cdr3_nt: TGTGCCAGCAGCCAAGACTCCGTGAGCGCTTACAATGAGCAGTTCTTC

clone_size: -
v_call: TRBV19
j_call: TRBJ2-1
d_call: TRBD2
cdr3_aa: CASSWTSGSKGAPFF
cdr3_nt: TGTGCCAGTAGTTGGACTAGCGGGAGCAAGGGGGCTCCGTTCTTC

clone_size: -
v_call: TRBV6-5
j_call: TRBJ2-7
d_call: -
cdr3_aa: CASSYNGNYEQYF
cdr3_nt: TGTGCCAGCAGTTACAACGGGAACTACGAGCAGTACTTC

clone_size: -
v_call: TRBV4-3
j_call: TRBJ2-2
d_call: -
cdr3_aa: CASSQAVGSLNTGELFF
cdr3_nt: TGCGCCAGCAGCCAAGCCGTCGGGAGTCTGAACACCGGGGAGCTGTTTTTT

clone_size: -
v_call: TRBV27
j_call: TRBJ2-1
d_call: -
cdr3_aa: CASSFLNEQFF
cdr3_nt: TGTGCCAGCAGTTTCCTCAATGAGCAGTTCTTC

clone_size: few
v_call: TRBV30
j_call: TRBJ2-6
d_call: -
cdr3_aa: CAWTPSGANVLTF
cdr3_nt: TGTGCCTGGACTCCCTCTGGGGCCAACGTCCTGACTTTC